Listed here are 21 T cell receptor beta chains from one sample, sequenced in a study of T cell responses to AZD1222 COVID-19 vaccine. Only in-frame clones appear in the TCRdb table, and some are missing; sequencing was by immunoSEQ multiplex PCR. The sample lists approximately 100,000 clones, about 88% occurring once. Specimen: peripheral blood, collected on day 0 of AZD1222 vaccination. The receptors derive from an adult in good health.

V and J are TRBV18 and TRBJ1-1, with no clear D. The CDR3 runs to 15 residues. The V and J ends lost 1 base and 0 bases respectively, with 9 bases between them. CDR1 is KGHSH, CDR2 LQKENI, per germline. For the CDR3, the DNA is TGTGCCAGCTCACCACAGGACCCGGTGAACACTGAAGCTTTCTTT. It is translated as CASSPQDPVNTEAFF.

The chain links TRBV29-1 to TRBJ2-2; 9 nucleotides align to TRBD1. J lost 0 bases, V lost 5 bases, and 16 bases had no gene match. The germline gives CDR1 SQVTM, CDR2 ANQGSEA. The CDR3 has 19 amino acids. This chain's CDR3 is CSVSGGQGSTITNTGELFF. The CDR3 DNA follows: TGCAGCGTTAGTGGGGGACAGGGTTCTACGATTACGAACACCGGGGAGCTGTTTTTT.

V usage is TRBV6-5 and J usage is TRBJ1-1, with D uncertain. CDR1 and CDR2 (germline): MNHEY, SVGAGI. Trimming cost V 4 bases and J 3 bases, with 18 bases left between them. The CDR3 is made up of 16 amino acids. For the CDR3, the DNA is TGTGCCAGCAGTTGGGGAACGGGGAGTACTTACACTGAAGCTTTCTTT. Translated, it gives CASSWGTGSTYTEAFF.

The rearrangement links TRBV19 to TRBJ2-3, with a weak D call TRBD1 (6 bases). V gave up 6 bases and J gave up 2 bases, with 15 bases separating them. Germline values: CDR1 LNHDA, CDR2 SQIVND (reference sequence). This CDR3 contains 15 residues. The CDR3 here is CASSPQGGYTDTQYF. The CDR3 nucleotides read TGTGCCAGTAGCCCTCAAGGGGGATACACAGATACGCAGTATTTT.

CDR3 in amino acids: CASTLRQGPYGYTF. The CDR3 bases are TGCGCCAGCACCTTAAGGCAGGGGCCTTATGGCTACACCTTC. The chain uses TRBV10-2 and TRBJ1-2; perhaps TRBD1 as D (6 bases). This CDR3 has 14 residues. Germline V lookup: CDR1 WSHSY, CDR2 SAAADI. Trimming removed 7 bases from V and 5 bases from J, with 17 bases in between.

The chain couples TRBV30 to TRBJ1-1, with D possibly TRBD1 on 6 matching bases. V lost 4 bases and J lost 5, with 20 bases in between. The CDR3 sequence is 15 residues long. Germline assignment: CDR1 GTSNPN and CDR2 SVGIG (reference sequence). The CDR3 DNA reads TGTGCCTGGATTCAACCCGACAGGCCGTGGACTGAAGCTTTCTTT. Translation: CAWIQPDRPWTEAFF.

This sequence joins TRBV7-6 and TRBJ1-2, with TRBD1 as a possible D gene (5 bases). The CDR3 covers 15 residues. The germline V gene encodes CDR1 SGHVS and CDR2 FNYEAQ. V gave up 5 bases and J gave up 4 bases, with 17 bases separating them. The CDR3 sequence: CASSQYSGTAYGYTF. Here the CDR3 DNA reads TGTGCCAGCAGCCAATACTCCGGGACGGCCTATGGCTACACCTTC.

The chain has TRBV28 and TRBJ1-5; D not certain. The germline gives CDR1 MDHEN, CDR2 SYDVKM. The CDR3 contains 16 residues. Between the trimmed V and J ends, which lost 6 bases and 2 bases, there was a span of 17 bases. The CDR3 region has the DNA TGTGCCAGCAGCTACTCTGTCGGGTCGGGCAATCAGCCCCAGCATTTT. Translation gives CASSYSVGSGNQPQHF.

The chain has TRBV10-2 and TRBJ1-5; no reliable D call. The ends were cut back, 7 bases at V and 7 bases at J, with 14 bases in the middle. This CDR3 is 13 amino acids long. CDR1 WSHSY and CDR2 SAAADI come from the germline V gene. The CDR3 spells CASTAAPGQPQHF. The CDR3 nucleotides are TGCGCCAGCACCGCCGCACCCGGACAGCCCCAGCATTTT.

The rearrangement joins TRBV5-4 to TRBJ1-6, with D uncertain. CDR3 length equals 13 residues. The V end was cut by 2 bases, the J end by 3 bases, with 3 bases between. The germline V gene encodes CDR1 SGHNT and CDR2 YYREEE (reference sequence). For the CDR3, the DNA is TGTGCCAGCAGCTTAGACTATAATTCACCCCTCCACTTT. This encodes CASSLDYNSPLHF.

The chain has TRBV6-1 and TRBJ2-7, with 8 bases matching TRBD2. The CDR3 covers 15 residues. V dropped 1 base and J dropped 3; count of bases not matched to a gene: 5. Germline CDR1 and CDR2: MNHNS and SASEGT. The CDR3 DNA sequence: TGTGCCAGCAGTGAAGATAGCGGGATGATCTACGAGCAGTACTTC. Its protein product is CASSEDSGMIYEQYF.

The rearrangement links TRBV18 to TRBJ2-1; D not certain. CDR3 size: 12 residues. The germline V and J ends were trimmed by 3 bases and 5 bases, with 5 bases remaining between them. In germline, CDR1 is KGHSH, CDR2 LQKENI. CDR3 amino acids: CASSPQDNEQFF. As DNA, the CDR3 is TGTGCCAGCTCACCCCAGGACAATGAGCAGTTCTTC. Full variable domain (remainder filled in from reference TRBV18 and TRBJ2-1): NAGVMQNPRHLVRRRGQEARLRCSPMKGHSHVYWYRQLPEEGLKFMVYLQKENIIDESGMPKERFSAEFPKEGPSILRIQQVVRGDSAAYFCASSPQDNEQFFGPGTRLTVL.

J is TRBJ2-1 and V is TRBV6-5, with 8 bases fitting TRBD1. Germline lookup yields CDR1 MNHEY and CDR2 SVGAGI. This CDR3 spans 12 amino acids. V shed 6 bases, J shed 15 bases, and the junction held 10 bases outside the gene matches. The CDR3 reads CASSIIGQGLFF. The CDR3 nucleotides are TGTGCCAGCAGCATTATAGGACAGGGACTGTTCTTC.

This chain links TRBV7-6 with TRBJ2-2; TRBD2 is a possible D gene (5 bases). The V gene lost 5 bases and the J gene lost 6 bases, with 16 bases spanning the gap. The V gene's germline CDR1 is SGHVS and CDR2 FNYEAQ. This CDR3 has 15 amino acids. CDR3 protein: CASSTPGKSSGELFF. The CDR3 DNA sequence: TGTGCCAGCAGCACCCCGGGGAAAAGTTCCGGGGAGCTGTTTTTT.

The chain carries TRBV27 and TRBJ2-5, with D possibly TRBD1 on 6 matching bases. Between the trimmed V and J ends, which lost 3 bases and 2 bases, there was a span of 13 bases. Per germline, CDR1 MNHEY and CDR2 SMNVEV (reference sequence). The CDR3 sequence is 15 residues long. The CDR3 DNA sequence: TGTGCCAGCAGTTTTCTGGGGACACCGCAAGAGACCCAGTACTTC. Its translation is CASSFLGTPQETQYF.

This clone was seen only a few times. This sequence joins TRBV5-1 and TRBJ1-6, with D tentatively TRBD1 (6 bases). Trimming pared 0 bases from V and 7 bases from J, leaving 11 bases between. Germline V gene sequence: CDR1 SGHRS, CDR2 YFSETQ. The CDR3 spans 15 residues. The CDR3 DNA reads TGCGCCAGCAGCTTGGTGGAGGGGGGGAATTCACCCCTCCACTTT. Encoded protein: CASSLVEGGNSPLHF.

The rearrangement uses TRBV29-1 and TRBJ2-7, with D possibly matching TRBD1 (5 bases). V shed 3 bases and J shed 0 bases, with 18 bases lying between them. Germline V gene lookup returns CDR1 SQVTM and CDR2 ANQGSEA. The CDR3 totals 16 residues. The CDR3: CSVDQGPSQSSYEQYF. For the CDR3, the DNA is TGCAGCGTTGATCAGGGTCCTTCTCAGAGCTCCTACGAGCAGTACTTC.

This sequence joins TRBV28 and TRBJ2-7, with 12 bases aligning to TRBD1. The CDR3 is 15 amino acids. The V and J ends lost 5 bases and 6 bases, in that order; junction bases with no gene match: 8. CDR1 is MDHEN and CDR2 is SYDVKM in the germline V gene. In DNA form, the CDR3 reads TGTGCCAGCAGTGCCGTGGGACAGGGGGCCCCCGAGCAGTACTTC. Translating it yields CASSAVGQGAPEQYF. Based on the CDR3 plus reference TRBV28 and TRBJ2-7, the full variable domain is DVKVTQSSRYLVKRTGEKVFLECVQDMDHENMFWYRQDPGLGLRLIYFSYDVKMKEKGDIPEGYSVSREKKERFSLILESASTNQTSMYLCASSAVGQGAPEQYFGPGTRLTVT.

As DNA, the CDR3 is TGTGCCAGCAGCATGTTCCGGGACAGCTTCGCATACGAGCAGTACTTC. Protein: CASSMFRDSFAYEQYF. This sequence joins TRBV7-9 and TRBJ2-7; TRBD1 matches at 7 bases. CDR3 length: 16 residues. V was pared by 5 bases and J by 4 bases, with 14 bases of the junction left unmatched. CDR1 is SEHNR, CDR2 FQNEAQ, per germline (reference sequence).

This chain's CDR3 is CASSYSMAFTDTQYF. The CDR3 nucleotides read TGTGCCAGCAGTTACTCGATGGCTTTTACAGATACGCAGTATTTT. The chain joins TRBV6-5 to TRBJ2-3; no firm D call. The CDR3 loop spans 15 amino acids. Germline V gene data show CDR1 as MNHEY and CDR2 as SVGAGI. Trimming removed 0 bases from V and 3 bases from J, with 10 bases in between.

This clone was counted a single time. The V call is TRBV5-8, the J call TRBJ2-5; 7 bases are shared with TRBD1. CDR1 and CDR2 (germline): SGHTS, YDEGEE. After removal of 0 bases from V and 4 bases from J, the junction contained 9 bases not matched to a gene. The CDR3 is made up of 16 amino acids. This CDR3 reads CASSLGGGWSGETQYF. The CDR3 DNA is TGTGCCAGCAGCTTGGGAGGGGGCTGGTCGGGAGAGACCCAGTACTTC.